This TCR beta chain stems from a study of response to subunit inactivated influenza vaccine. TCRdb redid the calling of the RT-PCR reads with MiXCR, one entry per CDR3 protein. The data show about 700,000 distinct CDR3 sequences, roughly 13% seen once. This clonotype was found a few times. The target antigen is unknown. Between the trimmed V and J ends, which lost 0 bases and 3 bases, there was a span of 14 bases. CDR3 length: 16 amino acids. Germline-derived CDR1 and CDR2 are DFQATT and SNEGSKA (reference sequence). Overall study results and limits: Each seasonal flu vaccination may recruit only limited new T cells, authors suggested.

This receptor was identified in a man aged 45 to 65 who received an inactivated influenza vaccine. J is TRBJ2-2 and V is TRBV20-1, with D possibly TRBD2 on 6 matching bases. The input for sequencing was PBMCs from blood, taken approximately 15 days before vaccination. CDR3 nucleotides: TGCAGTGCTAGAGATTCCAGGGCGGGATACACCGGGGAGCTGTTTTTT. Its protein is CSARDSRAGYTGELFF.